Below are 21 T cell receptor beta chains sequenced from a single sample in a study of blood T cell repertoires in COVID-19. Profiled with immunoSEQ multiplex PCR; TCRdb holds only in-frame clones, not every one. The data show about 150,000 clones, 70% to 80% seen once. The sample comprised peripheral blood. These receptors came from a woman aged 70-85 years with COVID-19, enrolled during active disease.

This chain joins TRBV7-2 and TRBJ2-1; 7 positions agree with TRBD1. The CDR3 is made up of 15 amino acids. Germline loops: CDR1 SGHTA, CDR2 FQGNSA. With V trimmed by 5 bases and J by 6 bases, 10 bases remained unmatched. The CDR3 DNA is TGTGCCAGCAGCGCAACGATGACAGGGCGCAATGAGCAGTTCTTC. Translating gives CASSATMTGRNEQFF.

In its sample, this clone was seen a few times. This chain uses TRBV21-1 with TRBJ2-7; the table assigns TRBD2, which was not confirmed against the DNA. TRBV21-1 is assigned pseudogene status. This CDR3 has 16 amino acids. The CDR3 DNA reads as TGTGCCAGCAGCACTCGGACTAGCGGGCCTTACTACGAGCAGTACTTC. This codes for CASSTRTSGPYYEQYF.

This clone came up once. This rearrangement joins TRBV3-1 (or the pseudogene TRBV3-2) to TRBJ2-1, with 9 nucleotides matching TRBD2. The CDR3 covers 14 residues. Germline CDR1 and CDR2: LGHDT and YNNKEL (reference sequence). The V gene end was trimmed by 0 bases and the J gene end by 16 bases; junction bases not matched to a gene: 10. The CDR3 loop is CASSQDQAGLAFFF. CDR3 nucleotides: TGTGCCAGCAGCCAAGATCAGGCGGGACTAGCCTTCTTCTTC.

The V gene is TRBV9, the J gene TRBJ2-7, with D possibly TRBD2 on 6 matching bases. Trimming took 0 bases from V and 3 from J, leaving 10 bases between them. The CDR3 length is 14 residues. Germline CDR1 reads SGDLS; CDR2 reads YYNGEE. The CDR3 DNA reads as TGTGCCAGCAGCGTAGGGGGGGTAGGCTACGAGCAGTACTTC. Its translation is CASSVGGVGYEQYF.

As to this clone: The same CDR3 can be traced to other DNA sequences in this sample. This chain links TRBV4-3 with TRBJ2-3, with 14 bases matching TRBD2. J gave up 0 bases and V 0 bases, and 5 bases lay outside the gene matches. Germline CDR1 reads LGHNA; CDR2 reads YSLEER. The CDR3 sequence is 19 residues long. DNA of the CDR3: TGCGCCAGCAGCCAAGATGGACTAGCGGGGGGCCGGAGCACAGATACGCAGTATTTT. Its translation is CASSQDGLAGGRSTDTQYF.

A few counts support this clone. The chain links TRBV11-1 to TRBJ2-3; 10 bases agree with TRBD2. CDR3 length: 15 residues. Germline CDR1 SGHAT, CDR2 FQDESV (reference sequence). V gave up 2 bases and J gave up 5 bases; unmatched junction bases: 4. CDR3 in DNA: TGTGCCAGCAGCTTAACAGCTAGCGGGGGAGATACGCAGTATTTT. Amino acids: CASSLTASGGDTQYF. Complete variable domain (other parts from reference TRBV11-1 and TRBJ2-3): EAEVAQSPRYKITEKSQAVAFWCDPISGHATLYWYRQILGQGPELLVQFQDESVVDDSQLPKDRFSAERLKGVDSTLKIQPAELGDSAMYLCASSLTASGGDTQYFGPGTRLTVL.

The CDR3 protein is CASSPPGLRQYF. The CDR3 region has the DNA TGTGCCAGCAGCCCACCGGGACTTCGGCAGTATTTT. This rearrangement joins TRBV3-1 (or the pseudogene TRBV3-2) to TRBJ2-3; maybe TRBD2 (6 bases). Between the trimmed V and J ends, which lost 4 bases and 11 bases, there was a span of 13 bases. The CDR3 has 12 amino acids. Germline V gives CDR1 LGHDT, CDR2 YNNKEL (reference sequence).

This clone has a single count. The CDR3 nucleotides read TGTGCCAGCAGCCCGCCGGGGGGAGGAGAGGAGCACAATGAGCAGTTCTTC. This codes for CASSPPGGGEEHNEQFF. The V and J genes are TRBV3-1 (or the pseudogene TRBV3-2) and TRBJ2-1, with 7 bases aligning to TRBD2. The CDR3 contains 17 residues. The germline CDR1 and CDR2 sequences are LGHDT and YNNKEL (reference sequence). V shed 4 bases and J 5 bases; nucleotides not matched to a gene: 14.

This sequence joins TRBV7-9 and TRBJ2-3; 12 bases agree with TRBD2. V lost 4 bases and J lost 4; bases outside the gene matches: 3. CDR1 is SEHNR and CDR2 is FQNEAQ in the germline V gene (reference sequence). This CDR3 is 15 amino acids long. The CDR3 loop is CASSSRLAGADTQYF. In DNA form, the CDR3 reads TGTGCCAGCAGCTCCCGACTAGCGGGGGCAGATACGCAGTATTTT.

The CDR3 region has the DNA TGTGCCAGCAGCGGGACAGGGTTTGGGGATGAGCAGTTCTTC. It is translated as CASSGTGFGDEQFF. V is TRBV7-2 and J is TRBJ2-1, with 9 bases fitting TRBD1. V lost 5 bases and J lost 8; bases outside the gene matches: 7. This CDR3 has 14 residues. Germline CDR1 reads SGHTA; CDR2 reads FQGNSA.

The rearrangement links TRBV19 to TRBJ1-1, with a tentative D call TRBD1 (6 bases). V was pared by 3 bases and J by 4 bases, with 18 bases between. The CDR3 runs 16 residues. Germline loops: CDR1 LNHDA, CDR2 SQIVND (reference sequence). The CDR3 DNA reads TGTGCCAGTAGTATGAACCAGGGGAACGCTGGCACTGAAGCTTTCTTT. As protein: CASSMNQGNAGTEAFF.

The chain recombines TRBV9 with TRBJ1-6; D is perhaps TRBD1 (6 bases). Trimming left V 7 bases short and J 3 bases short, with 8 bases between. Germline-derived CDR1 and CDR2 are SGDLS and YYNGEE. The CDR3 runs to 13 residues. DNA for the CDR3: TGTGCCAGCCGGACAGACTATAATTCACCCCTCCACTTT. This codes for CASRTDYNSPLHF.

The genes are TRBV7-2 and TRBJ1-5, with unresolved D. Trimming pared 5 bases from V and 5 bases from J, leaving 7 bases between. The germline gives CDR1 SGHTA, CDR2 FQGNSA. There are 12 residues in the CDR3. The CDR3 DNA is TGTGCCAGCAGCCCGCGGGATCAGCCCCAGCATTTT. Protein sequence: CASSPRDQPQHF.

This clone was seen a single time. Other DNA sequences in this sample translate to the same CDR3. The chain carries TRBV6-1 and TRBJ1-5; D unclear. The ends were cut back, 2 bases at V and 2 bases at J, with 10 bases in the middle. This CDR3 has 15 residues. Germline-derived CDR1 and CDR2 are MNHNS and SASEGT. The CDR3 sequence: CASSERGRGNQPQHF. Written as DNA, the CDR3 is TGTGCCAGCAGTGAACGAGGGAGGGGCAATCAGCCCCAGCATTTT.

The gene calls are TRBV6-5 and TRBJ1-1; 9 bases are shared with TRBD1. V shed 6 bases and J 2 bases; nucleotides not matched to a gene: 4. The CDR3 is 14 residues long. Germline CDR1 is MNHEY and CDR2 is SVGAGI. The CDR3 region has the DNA TGTGCCAGCAGAGGGACAGGGTCAAACACTGAAGCTTTCTTT. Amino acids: CASRGTGSNTEAFF.

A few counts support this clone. The CDR3 nucleotides are TGTGCCAGCAGTTTTCCCGGCACCGGGGAGCTGTTTTTT. It translates to CASSFPGTGELFF. This rearrangement joins TRBV27 to TRBJ2-2; the D is unclear. This CDR3 comprises 13 residues. Trimming stripped 3 bases from V and 4 bases from J, with 6 bases between. Germline loops: CDR1 MNHEY, CDR2 SMNVEV (reference sequence).

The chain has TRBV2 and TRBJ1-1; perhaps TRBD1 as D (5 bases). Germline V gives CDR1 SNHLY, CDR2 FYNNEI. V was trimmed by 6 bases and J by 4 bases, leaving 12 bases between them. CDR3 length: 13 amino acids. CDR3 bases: TGTGCCAGCAGAGCGCAGGGTAGCACTGAAGCTTTCTTT. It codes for CASRAQGSTEAFF.

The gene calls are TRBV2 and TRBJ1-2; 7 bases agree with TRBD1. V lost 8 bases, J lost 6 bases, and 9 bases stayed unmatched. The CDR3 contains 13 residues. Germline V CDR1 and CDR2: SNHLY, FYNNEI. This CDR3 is CASLTGTANGYTF. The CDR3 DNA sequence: TGTGCCAGCCTAACCGGGACAGCCAATGGCTACACCTTC.

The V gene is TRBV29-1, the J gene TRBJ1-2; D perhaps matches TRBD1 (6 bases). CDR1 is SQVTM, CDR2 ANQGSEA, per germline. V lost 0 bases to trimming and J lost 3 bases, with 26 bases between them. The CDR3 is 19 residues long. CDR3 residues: CSVEDQVVTGYPWDYGYTF. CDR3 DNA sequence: TGCAGCGTTGAAGATCAAGTGGTTACAGGGTATCCGTGGGACTATGGCTACACCTTC.

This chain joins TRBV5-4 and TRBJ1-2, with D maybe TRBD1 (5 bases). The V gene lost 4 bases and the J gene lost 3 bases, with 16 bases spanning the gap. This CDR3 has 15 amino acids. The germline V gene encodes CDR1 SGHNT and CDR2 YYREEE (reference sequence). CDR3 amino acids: CASSPGASTDYGYTF. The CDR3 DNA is TGTGCCAGCAGCCCTGGGGCCAGTACTGACTATGGCTACACCTTC. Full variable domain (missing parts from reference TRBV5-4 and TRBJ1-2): ETGVTQSPTHLIKTRGQQVTLRCSSQSGHNTVSWYQQALGQGPQFIFQYYREEENGRGNFPPRFSGLQFPNYSSELNVNALELDDSALYLCASSPGASTDYGYTFGSGTRLTVV.

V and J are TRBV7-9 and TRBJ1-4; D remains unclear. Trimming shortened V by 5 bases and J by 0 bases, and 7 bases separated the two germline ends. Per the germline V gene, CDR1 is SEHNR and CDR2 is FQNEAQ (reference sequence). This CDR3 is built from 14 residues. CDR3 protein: CASSQTATNEKLFF. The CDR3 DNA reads TGTGCCAGCAGCCAGACTGCAACTAATGAAAAACTGTTTTTT.